The 13 T cell receptor beta chains below come from one sample, sequenced in a study of OX40 agonist ivuxolimab in advanced cancers. Profiling relied on immunoSEQ multiplex PCR, and the TCRdb table lists in-frame clones only, not all of them. The sample shows about 73,000 clones, over 80% of them seen only once. Source: CD4+ or CD8+ T cells sorted from blood, taken in a trial of the OX40 agonist ivuxolimab. The receptors were sampled from an adult with an advanced solid tumor such as melanoma, head and neck, liver or kidney cancer.

The chain links TRBV6-1 to TRBJ2-7, with 11 nucleotides matching TRBD2. CDR3 length: 15 amino acids. The germline V gene has CDR1 MNHNS and CDR2 SASEGT. Germline trimming cut 8 bases from V and 2 bases from J; bases unmatched to any gene: 8. The CDR3 bases are TGTGCCAGCTCCCAAAAGGGACTAGCGGCCTACGAGCAGTACTTC. Its translation: CASSQKGLAAYEQYF.

This chain joins TRBV7-6 and TRBJ2-1; D gene unclear. CDR3 length: 14 residues. Trimming left V 1 base short and J 2 bases short, with 6 bases between. Per the germline V gene, CDR1 is SGHVS and CDR2 is FNYEAQ. The CDR3 spells CASSLGGTYNEQFF. Here the CDR3 DNA reads TGTGCCAGCAGCTTAGGGGGAACCTACAATGAGCAGTTCTTC.

This sequence joins TRBV25-1 and TRBJ2-1; D not certain. Germline V gene data show CDR1 as MGHDK and CDR2 as SYGVNS. This CDR3 comprises 11 residues. The V and J ends lost 8 bases and 4 bases respectively, with 6 bases between them. CDR3 nucleotide sequence: TGTGCCAGCGTTTTATACAATGAGCAGTTCTTC. Protein: CASVLYNEQFF.

The V gene is TRBV27, the J gene TRBJ2-1, with D unresolved. Germline values: CDR1 MNHEY, CDR2 SMNVEV (reference sequence). This CDR3 has 17 amino acids. V was trimmed by 0 bases and J by 4 bases, leaving 16 bases between them. The CDR3 loop reads CASSLSWRVLLYNEQFF. CDR3 coding DNA: TGTGCCAGCAGTTTATCCTGGCGTGTTTTGCTGTACAATGAGCAGTTCTTC.

This rearrangement joins TRBV7-8 to TRBJ1-2; 9 nucleotides align to TRBD1. J was trimmed by 4 bases and V by 5 bases; bases with no gene match: 14. The CDR3 spans 17 residues. CDR1 SGHVS and CDR2 FQNEAQ come from the germline V gene. The CDR3 loop reads CASSQHRDRADPYGYTF. The CDR3, as DNA: TGTGCCAGCAGCCAGCACCGGGACAGGGCCGACCCCTATGGCTACACCTTC.

The genes are TRBV7-9 and TRBJ2-1, with D possibly TRBD1 on 6 matching bases. CDR3 length: 14 residues. V lost 3 bases and J lost 7, with 13 bases in between. Germline CDR1 and CDR2: SEHNR and FQNEAQ (reference sequence). The CDR3 coding sequence is TGTGCCAGCAGCTTGACATTAAGGGGGAATGAGCAGTTCTTC. Its translation: CASSLTLRGNEQFF.

The rearrangement uses TRBV5-5 and TRBJ2-1; no definite D call. The CDR3 runs 13 residues. Between the trimmed V and J ends, which lost 4 bases and 4 bases, there was a span of 9 bases. Germline lookup yields CDR1 SGHKS and CDR2 YYEKEE (reference sequence). CDR3 nucleotide sequence: TGTGCCAGCAGCCAAGATCGATACAATGAGCAGTTCTTC. It codes for CASSQDRYNEQFF.

This clone was picked up a small number of times. The J gene is TRBJ2-7, the V gene TRBV10-2; D gene unclear. The CDR3 has 10 amino acids. Germline V gene data show CDR1 as WSHSY and CDR2 as SAAADI. Trimming took off 6 bases at V and 3 bases at J, with 3 bases between the two ends. CDR3 loop: CASSDYEQYF. CDR3 DNA: TGCGCCAGCAGCGACTACGAGCAGTACTTC.

The J gene is TRBJ2-1, the V gene TRBV27; TRBD2 aligns across 9 bases. In germline, CDR1 is MNHEY, CDR2 SMNVEV (reference sequence). V lost 2 bases, J lost 4 bases, and 6 bases stayed unmatched. The CDR3 has 16 residues. This CDR3 reads CASSLNSGRHYNEQFF. CDR3 DNA sequence: TGTGCCAGCAGTTTAAATAGCGGGAGACATTACAATGAGCAGTTCTTC.

The chain couples TRBV4-1 to TRBJ2-2; 8 bases align to TRBD2. The V gene's germline CDR1 is MGHRA and CDR2 YSYEKL. J lost 6 bases, V lost 0 bases, and 3 bases had no gene match. This CDR3 contains 15 residues. The CDR3 loop reads CASSQDAGGPGELFF. CDR3 DNA: TGCGCCAGCAGCCAAGATGCGGGAGGTCCCGGGGAGCTGTTTTTT.

As concerns this clone: A junction end diverges from the germline sequence, so it may reflect a read error. The chain joins TRBV5-1 to TRBJ2-1, with 14 bases lining up with TRBD2. CDR1 SGHRS and CDR2 YFSETQ come from the germline V gene. The CDR3 consists of 15 residues. The CDR3 DNA follows: TGCGCCAGCAGCCCGGGGACTAGCGGGAGAAATGGGCAGTTCTTC. It codes for CASSPGTSGRNGQFF.

The chain links TRBV7-2 to TRBJ1-5, with 7 bases fitting TRBD1. Germline loops: CDR1 SGHTA, CDR2 FQGNSA. This CDR3 contains 17 residues. The V and J ends lost 3 bases and 4 bases, in that order; junction bases with no gene match: 12. In nucleotides, the CDR3 is TGTGCCAGCAGCTTTGAGGGTTGGACAGGTTTAAATCAGCCCCAGCATTTT. Translated, it gives CASSFEGWTGLNQPQHF.

The rearrangement uses TRBV7-8 and TRBJ2-1, with 10 bases fitting TRBD2. The CDR3 has 18 amino acids. Germline V gene sequence: CDR1 SGHVS, CDR2 FQNEAQ. Trimming took 0 bases from V and 9 from J; bases not matched to a gene: 14. DNA for the CDR3: TGTGCCAGCAGCTTAGCGGGGCTAGCGGGAGCCTATAAGGGTGAGCAGTTCTTC. Translating it yields CASSLAGLAGAYKGEQFF.